The rows below give T cell receptor beta chains drawn from one sample of a study of blood T cell repertoires in COVID-19. Assay: immunoSEQ multiplex PCR; the TCRdb copy retains only in-frame clones and omits some. The sample has approximately 250,000 clones; approximately 90% are singletons. Sequencing used PBMCs or T cells enriched from blood (not recorded which). The receptors derive from a woman between 40 and 50 years old with acute COVID-19. The conserved cysteine and the conserved F or W are not part of the CDR3 here.

j_gene,v_gene,CDR3aa
TRBJ1-4,TRBV14,ASSPRQGVEKLF
TRBJ2-4,TRBV30,AWGETVKNIQY
TRBJ1-1,TRBV18,ASSEGRNTEAF
TRBJ1-5,TRBV28,ASSSPGQGGQPQH
TRBJ1-1,TRBV13,ASSHPQDPRSEAF
TRBJ2-1,TRBV7-9,ASAYNEQF
TRBJ2-3,TRBV5-1,ASSLNNRGQLGTDTQY
TRBJ2-7,TRBV2,ASTSSGRLSYEQY
TRBJ1-2,TRBV12-3/TRBV12-4,ASTWGRNYGYT
TRBJ1-3,TRBV28,ASSFGRMRGNTIY
TRBJ1-1,TRBV28,ASSNPDRETEAF
TRBJ2-3,TRBV30,AWTVRRADTQY
TRBJ2-7,TRBV4-1,ASSHGLAGDYEQY
TRBJ1-1,TRBV10-3,AISGAPISGFTEAF
TRBJ2-2,TRBV30,AWSVWTISDGELF
TRBJ2-3,TRBV5-1,ASSRHRDRGQRIPDTQY
TRBJ1-4,TRBV13,ASSLGDRDNEKLF
TRBJ2-2,TRBV2,ASSEVGQGPTGELF
TRBJ1-1,TRBV4-2,ASSHALGDMNTEAF
TRBJ1-1,TRBV10-1,ASSEKSDTEAF
TRBJ1-3,TRBV10-1,ASSESETGSFGNTIY
TRBJ2-1,TRBV30,AWSVREAYNEQF
TRBJ1-1,TRBV14,ASSQDDRQAFSPHTEAF
TRBJ2-7,TRBV27,ASRSSGSVYEQY
TRBJ1-1,TRBV10-3,AISEGDILGTEAF
TRBJ2-2,TRBV5-1,ASRQGPGTGDTGELF
TRBJ1-5,TRBV30,AWSVMQGGYSNQPQH
TRBJ1-1,TRBV11-3,ASSGQGGTAF
TRBJ2-3,TRBV6-5,ASSYFGGQGTDTQY